Listed here are 7 T cell receptor beta chains from one sample, sequenced in a study of T cells in Graves' hyperthyroidism and ophthalmopathy (dated 2019 in TCRdb). Libraries were made using multiplex PCR. Instrument on record: Illumina HiSeq 2000. The TCR beta CDR3 regions were amplified from the RNA transcripts. The TCR CDR3 was subjected to a first round of RT-PCR using the HTBI primer set and the Qiagen OneStep RT-PCR kit. TCRdb ran its own pipeline on the public reads, namely fastp trimming at Q25 and MiXCR clone calling, and kept in-frame beta chains. Records with the same CDR3 protein are collapsed into one entry carrying the most frequent genes and DNA. The sample includes 95,000 to 110,000 distinct CDR3 sequences, with 45% to 50% observed a single time. Roughly 25% of the sample goes to the ten largest clones. The specimen was blood. These receptors came from a man aged 40-50 years with Graves' hyperthyroidism.

This clonotype was recorded many times. The rearrangement links TRBV19 to TRBJ2-5; D is unclear. V dropped 3 bases and J dropped 2 bases, with 10 bases sitting between them. Germline assignment: CDR1 LNHDA and CDR2 SQIVND (reference sequence). The CDR3 is 14 amino acids. The CDR3 region has the DNA TGTGCCAGTAGTATCGGCGGACCACAAGAGACCCAGTACTTC. The encoded protein is CASSIGGPQETQYF.

The table lists this clonotype with a few counts. The CDR3 region has the DNA TGTGCCAGCCGGCGATACGGGGGCTACACCTTC. Residues: CASRRYGGYTF. This chain connects TRBV28 to TRBJ1-2; D is undetermined. The V gene lost 8 bases and the J gene lost 8 bases, with 12 bases spanning the gap. Per germline, CDR1 MDHEN and CDR2 SYDVKM. The CDR3 spans 11 residues.

This clonotype was seen ten or more times. The chain couples TRBV20-1 to TRBJ2-7; 14 bases match TRBD2. This CDR3 region has 16 residues. V lost 3 bases, J lost 2 bases, and 6 bases stayed unmatched. Per the germline V gene, CDR1 is DFQATT and CDR2 is SNEGSKA (reference sequence). The CDR3 DNA reads TGCAGTGCTAGTGGGACTAGCGGGAGCCCTCCCTACGAGCAGTACTTC. It encodes CSASGTSGSPPYEQYF.

This clonotype was detected ten times or more. This rearrangement joins TRBV27 to TRBJ1-6; D is undetermined. V gave up 7 bases and J gave up 10 bases, with 17 bases separating them. The CDR3 is 14 residues long. The germline gives CDR1 MNHEY, CDR2 SMNVEV (reference sequence). For the CDR3, the DNA is TGTGCCAGCAAGCCGAAGGTTGGTCCCTCACCCCTCCACTTT. The encoded protein is CASKPKVGPSPLHF.

The sample holds many counts of this clonotype. J is TRBJ2-7 and V is TRBV6-4; TRBD2 matches at 7 bases. Unmatched junction bases numbered 13, after V lost 6 bases and J lost 2 bases. The CDR3 is made up of 16 amino acids. Germline CDR1 reads MRHNA; CDR2 reads SNTAGT. CDR3 nucleotides: TGTGCCAGCAGCCTCCAGGATTCTAGCGGTCCCTACGAGCAGTACTTC. Protein product: CASSLQDSSGPYEQYF.

This clonotype has a count of ten or more. The V and J genes are TRBV19 and TRBJ1-1, with 7 bases aligning to TRBD1. Trimming cost V 5 bases and J 3 bases; bases outside gene matches: 6. Germline CDR1 and CDR2: LNHDA and SQIVND (reference sequence). This CDR3 is 14 amino acids long. CDR3 nucleotides: TGTGCCAGTAGTGGGGGGACAGTAGACACTGAAGCTTTCTTT. This gives the protein CASSGGTVDTEAFF. The variable domain in full, with the rest retrieved from reference TRBV19 and TRBJ1-1, is DGGITQSPKYLFRKEGQNVTLSCEQNLNHDAMYWYRQDPGQGLRLIYYSQIVNDFQKGDIAEGYSVSREKKESFPLTVTSAQKNPTAFYLCASSGGTVDTEAFFGQGTRLTVV.

This clonotype was counted many times. V is TRBV7-8 and J is TRBJ2-3; 10 bases align to TRBD2. V lost 2 bases to trimming and J lost 2 bases; unmatched junction nucleotides: 7. Germline CDR1 SGHVS, CDR2 FQNEAQ. The CDR3 loop spans 17 amino acids. In DNA form, the CDR3 reads TGTGCCAGCAGCTTATCCAAGACTAGCGGGTACACAGATACGCAGTATTTT. Translation: CASSLSKTSGYTDTQYF.